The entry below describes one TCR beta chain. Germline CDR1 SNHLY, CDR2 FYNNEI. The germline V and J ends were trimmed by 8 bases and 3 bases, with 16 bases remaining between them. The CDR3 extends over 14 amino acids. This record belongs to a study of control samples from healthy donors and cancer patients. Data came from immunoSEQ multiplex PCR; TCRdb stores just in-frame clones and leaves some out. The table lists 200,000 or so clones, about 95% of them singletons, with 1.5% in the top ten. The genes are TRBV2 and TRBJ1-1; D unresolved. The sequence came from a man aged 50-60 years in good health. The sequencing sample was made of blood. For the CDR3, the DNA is TGTGCCAGCCGGGCGAGGGCGAAGGACACTGAAGCTTTCTTT. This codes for CASRARAKDTEAFF.